This TCR beta chain was found in a study of CD8 T cells in Susac syndrome. Overall study findings and caveats: As the study acknowledged, the number of individuals who were part of its TCR sequencing and HLA analysis was relatively small.

Negative isolation yielded the CD8+ and CD4+ T cells, while FACS enriched the TEMRA cells. Comments on this clonotype: Antigen specificity is unknown.

The authors reverse transcribed about 0.5 to 1 ug RNA with random hexamers. Across 54 Vbeta and 13 Jbeta, TCR beta CDR3 was amplified with immunoSEQ multiplex PCR. Via MiXCR, TCRdb re-called the immunoSEQ multiplex PCR reads, giving one row per CDR3 protein. The sample yields 100,000 to 150,000 distinct CDR3 sequences, 90% to 95% seen once. Material: CD4+ T cells from PBMCs. This sequence originates from a human donor in good health.

CDR3 residues: CASKPRISGNTIYF. As DNA, the CDR3 is TGTGCCAGCAAACCCCGAATCTCTGGAAACACCATATATTTT. This chain links TRBV2 with TRBJ1-3; D call uncertain. V dropped 7 bases and J dropped 0 bases, with 10 bases sitting between them. Per the germline V gene, CDR1 is SNHLY and CDR2 is FYNNEI. The CDR3 covers 14 residues.